Listed below are T cell receptor beta chains from one sample, sequenced in a study of blood T cell repertoires in COVID-19. Profiling relied on immunoSEQ multiplex PCR, and the TCRdb table lists in-frame clones only, not all of them. Of around 310,000 clones listed, roughly 90% are singletons. The sequenced material came from peripheral blood. The receptors derive from a woman in her fifties or sixties with acute or convalescent COVID-19. CDR3s include the opening cysteine and the closing phenylalanine or tryptophan. The D gene is left open where the match is weak. A row's size may be missing; if present it is once, few, many or a size class.

abundance	d_gene	v_gene	j_gene	CDR3nt	CDR3aa
.	.	TRBV2	TRBJ2-3	TGTGCCAGCAGCACTAGGGTATCAACAGATACGCAGTATTTT	CASSTRVSTDTQYF
.	TRBD2	TRBV7-6	TRBJ2-5	TGTGCCAGCAGCTCCACTAGCGGGAGGGCATTGGCGACCCAGTACTTC	CASSSTSGRALATQYF
.	.	TRBV12-3/TRBV12-4	TRBJ2-1	TGTGCCAGCAGGGTCTTGGTCGGCAATGAGCAGTTCTTC	CASRVLVGNEQFF
.	TRBD1	TRBV12-3/TRBV12-4	TRBJ2-1	TGTGCCAGCAGCCTCGACAGGGCCGATGAGCAGTTCTTC	CASSLDRADEQFF
.	TRBD1	TRBV19	TRBJ1-1	TGTGCCAGTAGTATAAGCGGACAGGGGACCACTGAAGCTTTCTTT	CASSISGQGTTEAFF
.	TRBD1	TRBV28	TRBJ1-4	TGTGCCAGCAGTTTAGACTCCTTGACAGGGGGAGTCGAAAAACTGTTTTTT	CASSLDSLTGGVEKLFF
.	.	TRBV28	TRBJ2-4	TGTGCCAGCATTGACAGGAGACAAAACATTCAGTACTTC	CASIDRRQNIQYF
.	.	TRBV5-1	TRBJ2-1	TGCGCCAGCAGCTGCGGGACAGCGGAACGAGGTGAGCAGTTCTTC	CASSCGTAERGEQFF
.	.	TRBV7-9	TRBJ2-1	TGTGCCAGCAGCTTAGAGGGGCCAGGCCCTGTTCAGGATGAGCAGTTCTTC	CASSLEGPGPVQDEQFF
few	TRBD1	TRBV11-2	TRBJ1-4	TGTGCCAGCAGCTTAGGGACAGGGAGGGAAAAACTGTTTTTT	CASSLGTGREKLFF
.	.	TRBV4-3	TRBJ1-2	TGCGCCAGCAGCCAAGTGTCCGGGGATAAAGGCTACACCTTC	CASSQVSGDKGYTF
.	.	TRBV11-2	TRBJ1-2	TGTGCCAGCAGCCCCCGGCAGGCAGGCTTCTATGGCTACACCTTC	CASSPRQAGFYGYTF
.	.	TRBV2	TRBJ1-4	TGTGCCAGCAGCGCTGAGGGCACAAATGAAAAACTGTTTTTT	CASSAEGTNEKLFF
.	TRBD2	TRBV7-2	TRBJ2-1	TGTGCCAGCAGCCCAAAGCCGGGACTAGTGCTTTTAAATGAGCAGTTCTTC	CASSPKPGLVLLNEQFF
.	.	TRBV7-6	TRBJ2-1	TGTGCCAGCAGCCTAGGTGCGGCCCCCGTAAACAATGAGCAGTTCTTC	CASSLGAAPVNNEQFF
.	.	TRBV2	TRBJ1-2	TGTGCCAGCAGTGGGGGCCAGGGGATCCAATATGGCTACACCTTC	CASSGGQGIQYGYTF
.	TRBD1	TRBV5-1	TRBJ2-3	TGCGCCAGCAGCCCGGGACAGAAGGCCGATACGCAGTATTTT	CASSPGQKADTQYF
.	.	TRBV19	TRBJ2-1	TGTGCCAGTAGTAACGGAGTCCTCTCGGCCGATGAGCAGTTCTTC	CASSNGVLSADEQFF
.	.	TRBV5-8	TRBJ1-1	TGTGCCAGCAGCTTGCCCGGGACTCGGAACACTGAAGCTTTCTTT	CASSLPGTRNTEAFF
.	.	TRBV13	TRBJ1-5	TGTGCCAGCAGCTTCAGGAATCAGCCCCAGCATTTT	CASSFRNQPQHF
.	.	TRBV5-6	TRBJ1-3	TGTGCCAGCAGCCTAATCGGACTAAAGGGAAACACCATATATTTT	CASSLIGLKGNTIYF
.	.	TRBV5-6	TRBJ1-6	TGTGCCAGCAGCTTGGCCCCCCCCGAGCAGGGCCGGTACTCACCCCTCCACTTT	CASSLAPPEQGRYSPLHF
.	.	TRBV14	TRBJ2-7	TGTGCCAGCAGCCAATCACAGGGCTGGCACGAGCAGTACTTC	CASSQSQGWHEQYF
.	TRBD1	TRBV3-1/TRBV3-2	TRBJ1-1	TGTGCCAGCAGTCCAGGGGGGAAGATTGGTGGCACTGAAGCTTTCTTT	CASSPGGKIGGTEAFF
.	.	TRBV14	TRBJ1-1	TGTGCCAGCAGCCAAGATCTTTTGTCTGAAGCTTTCTTT	CASSQDLLSEAFF
.	.	TRBV18	TRBJ1-1	TGTGCCAGCTCACCACCGAGGGTTACGAACACTGAAGCTTTCTTT	CASSPPRVTNTEAFF
.	.	TRBV19	TRBJ2-1	TGTGCCAGTAGTATTCCTAGCGTTTTTTACAATGAGCAGTTCTTC	CASSIPSVFYNEQFF
.	TRBD1	TRBV9	TRBJ1-4	TGTGCCAGCAGCCGACAGGGCAATGAAAAACTGTTTTTT	CASSRQGNEKLFF
.	TRBD1	TRBV10-3	TRBJ1-5	TGTGCCATCAGCGGACAGGGGACTATCAATCAGCCCCAGCATTTT	CAISGQGTINQPQHF
.	.	TRBV6-5	TRBJ1-4	TGTGCCAGCAGCAAAGGGAGAGGTAATGAAAAACTGTTTTTT	CASSKGRGNEKLFF
.	.	TRBV4-1	TRBJ1-4	TGCGCCAGCAGCCACCTTACGGGGGGAACTAATGAAAAACTGTTTTTT	CASSHLTGGTNEKLFF
few	.	TRBV29-1	TRBJ2-2	TGCAGCGTTGCCCCGCGGGGGAACACCGGGGAGCTGTTTTTT	CSVAPRGNTGELFF
.	TRBD2	TRBV9	TRBJ2-7	TGTGCCAGCAGCGTCGTAGGGGGGCTAGCGGGAGTCGGCGAGCAGTACTTC	CASSVVGGLAGVGEQYF
.	TRBD2	TRBV7-2	TRBJ2-7	TGTGCCAGCAGCTTAGCCGGGACGGGGGGCTACGAGCAGTACTTC	CASSLAGTGGYEQYF